This entry concerns a single T cell receptor (beta chain). The data originate from a study of OX40 agonist ivuxolimab in advanced cancers. Background on the study: Prior anti-PD-1, anti-PD-L1 or anti-CTLA-4 therapy did not bar entry, and around 39% had some. Partial responses were recorded for three patients, including one with hepatocellular carcinoma and two with cutaneous melanoma.

Between the trimmed V and J ends, which lost 0 bases and 2 bases, there was a span of 7 bases. Germline V gene sequence: CDR1 MNHEY, CDR2 SVGAGI. The CDR3 consists of 14 residues. This table comes from immunoSEQ multiplex PCR, and its TCRdb copy is limited to in-frame clones, with some not included. Among fewer than 60,000 clones listed, about 88% were seen once. The sample in question was CD4+ or CD8+ T cells sorted from blood, obtained in a trial of the OX40 agonist ivuxolimab. The V call is TRBV6-5, the J call TRBJ1-1; no reliable D call. The origin of this receptor is an adult with an advanced solid tumor such as melanoma, head and neck, liver or kidney cancer. Here the CDR3 DNA reads TGTGCCAGCAGTTACTCGAAGCGTAACACTGAAGCTTTCTTT. Translating gives CASSYSKRNTEAFF.